The 7 T cell receptor beta chains in this list originate from one sample, sequenced in a study of blood T cell repertoires in COVID-19. Using immunoSEQ multiplex PCR, the repertoire was profiled, and TCRdb retains in-frame clones only, with some absent. In the table there are about 94,000 clones, approximately 80% of which are singletons. The sequencing input was peripheral blood. These receptors were taken from a human donor in a cohort sampled during active COVID-19.

The chain employs TRBV9 and TRBJ2-2, with 13 bases matching TRBD2. Germline loops: CDR1 SGDLS, CDR2 YYNGEE. This CDR3 has 19 residues. With 3 bases clipped from V and 4 bases from J, the junction kept 12 bases outside the gene matches. The DNA of the CDR3 is TGTGCCAGCAGCGAACGGACTAGCGGGAGTACAATGGGCACCGGGGAGCTGTTTTTT. Translated: CASSERTSGSTMGTGELFF. Looking up the rest from reference TRBV9 and TRBJ2-2 gives the full variable domain: DSGVTQTPKHLITATGQRVTLRCSPRSGDLSVYWYQQSLDQGLQFLIQYYNGEERAKGNILERFSAQQFPDLHSELNLSSLELGDSALYFCASSERTSGSTMGTGELFFGEGSRLTVL.

The chain recombines TRBV7-6 with TRBJ2-7, with D perhaps TRBD2 (6 bases). The CDR3 runs to 16 residues. Trimming stripped 1 base from V and 5 bases from J, with 18 bases between. CDR1 and CDR2 from the germline V gene are SGHVS and FNYEAQ. This CDR3 is CASSLGTASEPHEQYF. The CDR3, as DNA: TGTGCCAGCAGCTTAGGGACGGCTAGCGAGCCCCACGAGCAGTACTTC.

The chain links TRBV6-5 to TRBJ2-3, with 7 positions matching TRBD2. The CDR3 totals 15 residues. From germline, CDR1 is MNHEY and CDR2 SVGAGI. Germline trimming cut 5 bases from V and 2 bases from J; bases unmatched to any gene: 7. CDR3 sequence: CASSLAAYYTDTQYF. The CDR3 nucleotides are TGTGCCAGCAGTCTAGCGGCTTACTACACAGATACGCAGTATTTT.

This clone was seen only a few times. This rearrangement joins TRBV6-5 to TRBJ1-1; possible D gene TRBD1, 6 bases. The CDR3 length is 14 residues. Looked up from germline, CDR1 is MNHEY and CDR2 is SVGAGI. V was shortened by 7 bases and J by 1 base, with 13 bases between the two germline ends. The CDR3 bases are TGTGCCAGCACTCCCTTAGGGGGGAACACTGAAGCTTTCTTT. Its translation is CASTPLGGNTEAFF.

The chain combines TRBV5-6 with TRBJ2-7; perhaps TRBD2 as D (6 bases). This CDR3 is built from 15 residues. V was cut by 4 bases and J by 5 bases, with 19 bases left in between. Germline-derived CDR1 and CDR2 are SGHDT and YYEEEE. CDR3 protein: CASSQMTSSWDEQYF. CDR3 bases: TGTGCCAGCAGCCAGATGACTAGTTCCTGGGACGAGCAGTACTTC.

The table lists this clone with a few counts. The chain combines TRBV5-1 with TRBJ1-4; no clear D. Germline loops: CDR1 SGHRS, CDR2 YFSETQ. Trimming shortened V by 4 bases and J by 2 bases, and 15 bases separated the two germline ends. This CDR3 contains 16 residues. CDR3 in amino acids: CASSPGVNPTNEKLFF. CDR3 DNA: TGCGCCAGCAGCCCCGGAGTAAACCCGACTAATGAAAAACTGTTTTTT.

The chain recombines TRBV7-9 with TRBJ2-7, with TRBD1 matching over 9 bases. CDR1 is SEHNR and CDR2 is FQNEAQ in the germline V gene (reference sequence). This CDR3 has 16 amino acids. V dropped 1 base and J dropped 2; count of bases not matched to a gene: 6. The CDR3 nucleotides are TGTGCCAGCAGCTTAGGGTATGGGACAGGGACCTACGAGCAGTACTTC. Translating it yields CASSLGYGTGTYEQYF.